The 14 T cell receptor beta chains in this list originate from one sample, sequenced in a study of cytomegalovirus exposure and HLA in healthy donors. Vbeta (60) and Jbeta (13) primers were used in the PCR. Sequenced by immunoSEQ multiplex PCR; TCRdb stores in-frame clones only, minus some. The table has approximately 120,000 clones, about 83% seen once. Source material: PBMCs. The receptors come from a female donor in good health and CMV-seronegative.

This clone was detected a few times. The chain has TRBV7-3 and TRBJ2-1; 9 bases are a match to TRBD2. Per the germline V gene, CDR1 is SGHTA and CDR2 is FQGTGA. This CDR3 has 15 residues. V dropped 5 bases and J dropped 7; count of bases not matched to a gene: 9. The CDR3 region is CASSPTSGPPNEQFF. Written as DNA, the CDR3 is TGTGCCAGCAGCCCAACTAGCGGGCCACCAAATGAGCAGTTCTTC. Filled out from reference TRBV7-3 and TRBJ2-1, the complete variable domain reads GAGVSQTPSNKVTEKGKYVELRCDPISGHTALYWYRQSLGQGPEFLIYFQGTGAADDSGLPNDRFFAVRPEGSVSTLKIQRTERGDSAVYLCASSPTSGPPNEQFFGPGTRLTVL.

This clone was observed a handful of times. The genes are TRBV19 and TRBJ1-2; D might be TRBD1 (5 bases). Trimming removed 2 bases at V and 4 bases at J, with 5 bases between. This CDR3 comprises 12 residues. CDR1 LNHDA and CDR2 SQIVND come from the germline V gene (reference sequence). This CDR3 is CASSIRGYGYTF. The DNA of the CDR3 is TGTGCCAGTAGTATAAGGGGCTATGGCTACACCTTC.

This clone was seen once. The rearrangement joins TRBV2 to TRBJ2-7, with 13 bases fitting TRBD2. Trimming cost V 3 bases and J 4 bases; bases outside gene matches: 24. Germline CDR1 and CDR2: SNHLY and FYNNEI. The CDR3 spans 22 residues. The CDR3 bases are TGTGCCAGCAGTGATCCGTTAGTTAGTACTAGCGGGGGGGGATACTTAAGTTACGAGCAGTACTTC. This codes for CASSDPLVSTSGGGYLSYEQYF.

The chain joins TRBV5-5 to TRBJ1-2, with D maybe TRBD1 (6 bases). Germline values: CDR1 SGHKS, CDR2 YYEKEE (reference sequence). The V end was cut by 2 bases, the J end by 4 bases, with 12 bases between. This CDR3 spans 14 amino acids. The CDR3 nucleotides read TGTGCCAGCAGCTTAAAGAGGGGGAGCTATGGCTACACCTTC. Its translation: CASSLKRGSYGYTF.

In DNA, the CDR3 is TGCGCCAGCAGCTCCGGGACTAGCGGGGGGGCGAGGGAGACCCAGTACTTC. This gives the protein CASSSGTSGGARETQYF. The chain combines TRBV5-1 with TRBJ2-5; 16 positions match TRBD2. V trimming: 3 bases; J trimming: 5 bases; junction bases outside the gene matches: 7. The germline V gene encodes CDR1 SGHRS and CDR2 YFSETQ. The CDR3 runs 17 residues.

The chain recombines TRBV5-1 with TRBJ2-2, with D perhaps TRBD1 (6 bases). V lost 4 bases to trimming and J lost 1 base, with 14 bases between them. This CDR3 contains 16 residues. CDR1 and CDR2 from the germline V gene are SGHRS and YFSETQ. CDR3 sequence reads: CASSKTGLRNTGELFF. CDR3 nucleotide sequence: TGCGCCAGCAGCAAAACAGGGTTGCGGAACACCGGGGAGCTGTTTTTT.

This clone was recorded only once. This specimen includes other DNA sequences encoding the same CDR3. The rearrangement links TRBV2 to TRBJ2-2, with 9 positions matching TRBD1. Germline CDR1 is SNHLY and CDR2 is FYNNEI. The CDR3 runs to 13 residues. V trimming: 8 bases; J trimming: 3 bases; junction bases outside the gene matches: 1. CDR3: CASRDRDTGELFF. The CDR3 DNA reads as TGTGCCAGCCGGGACAGGGACACCGGGGAGCTGTTTTTT.

The rearrangement joins TRBV6-5 to TRBJ2-2; D is unresolved. Looked up from germline, CDR1 is MNHEY and CDR2 is SVGAGI. This CDR3 is 14 amino acids long. Trimming left V 5 bases short and J 4 bases short, with 11 bases between. The CDR3 here is CASSPDLGTGELFF. The CDR3 DNA reads as TGTGCCAGCAGTCCCGACTTGGGCACCGGGGAGCTGTTTTTT.

This chain connects TRBV7-5 to TRBJ1-1. TRBV7-5 is a recognized pseudogene. This CDR3 region has 17 residues. CDR3 bases: TGTGTCAGAAGCTTAGTATATGAGGGATCGTCGGACACTGAAGCTTTCTTT. Its translation: CVRSLVYEGSSDTEAFF.

The rearrangement uses TRBV6-5 and TRBJ2-5; 9 bases line up with TRBD1. Judging by the DNA end, TRBJ2-7 fits better; the J call may be wrong. Germline lookup yields CDR1 MNHEY and CDR2 SVGAGI. The CDR3 has 13 amino acids. The CDR3 reads CASRRDRVYEQYF. The CDR3 DNA reads TGTGCCAGCAGGCGGGACAGGGTTTACGAGCAGTACTTC.

This rearrangement joins TRBV6-5 to TRBJ1-3; no clear D. Trimming took off 5 bases at V and 2 bases at J, with 10 bases between the two ends. Per the germline V gene, CDR1 is MNHEY and CDR2 is SVGAGI. The CDR3 runs to 14 residues. CDR3: CASSPYRTGNTIYF. The DNA for the CDR3 is TGTGCCAGCAGTCCGTACAGAACTGGAAACACCATATATTTT.

The V gene is TRBV18, the J gene TRBJ2-7, with D possibly TRBD1 on 6 matching bases. The CDR3 is 15 amino acids. Trimming took 3 bases from V and 2 from J, leaving 14 bases between them. Germline loops: CDR1 KGHSH, CDR2 LQKENI. Here the CDR3 reads CASSPLWGRPYEQYF. CDR3 nucleotides: TGTGCCAGCTCACCCCTTTGGGGGCGCCCCTACGAGCAGTACTTC.

The rearrangement links TRBV7-2 to TRBJ2-1, with D possibly matching TRBD2 (7 bases). Germline V lookup: CDR1 SGHTA, CDR2 FQGNSA. This CDR3 is built from 16 residues. V gave up 2 bases and J gave up 9 bases, with 20 bases separating them. The CDR3 reads CASSLTPNGGPGEQFF. The CDR3 DNA reads as TGTGCCAGCAGCTTAACCCCGAACGGGGGGCCCGGTGAGCAGTTCTTC.

The chain is built from TRBV4-1 and TRBJ2-5, with D maybe TRBD2 (6 bases). The V and J ends lost 0 bases and 5 bases respectively, with 10 bases between them. The CDR3 is made up of 14 amino acids. CDR1 and CDR2 (germline): MGHRA, YSYEKL. The CDR3: CASSQDRERETQYF. CDR3 bases: TGCGCCAGCAGCCAAGATCGGGAGCGGGAGACCCAGTACTTC.